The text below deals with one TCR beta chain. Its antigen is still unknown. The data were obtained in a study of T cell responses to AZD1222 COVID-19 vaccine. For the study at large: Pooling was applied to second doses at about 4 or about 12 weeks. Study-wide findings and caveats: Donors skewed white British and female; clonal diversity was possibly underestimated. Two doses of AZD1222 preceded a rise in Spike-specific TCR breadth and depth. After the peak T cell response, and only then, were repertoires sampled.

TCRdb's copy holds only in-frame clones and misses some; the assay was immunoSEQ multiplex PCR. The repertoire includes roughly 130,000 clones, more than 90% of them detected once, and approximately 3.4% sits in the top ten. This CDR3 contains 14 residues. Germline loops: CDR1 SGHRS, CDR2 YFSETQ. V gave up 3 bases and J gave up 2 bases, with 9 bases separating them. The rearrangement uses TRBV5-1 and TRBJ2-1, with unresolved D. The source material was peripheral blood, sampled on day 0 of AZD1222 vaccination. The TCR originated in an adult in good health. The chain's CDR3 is CASSSSATYNEQFF. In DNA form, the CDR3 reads TGCGCCAGCAGCTCCAGTGCCACCTACAATGAGCAGTTCTTC.